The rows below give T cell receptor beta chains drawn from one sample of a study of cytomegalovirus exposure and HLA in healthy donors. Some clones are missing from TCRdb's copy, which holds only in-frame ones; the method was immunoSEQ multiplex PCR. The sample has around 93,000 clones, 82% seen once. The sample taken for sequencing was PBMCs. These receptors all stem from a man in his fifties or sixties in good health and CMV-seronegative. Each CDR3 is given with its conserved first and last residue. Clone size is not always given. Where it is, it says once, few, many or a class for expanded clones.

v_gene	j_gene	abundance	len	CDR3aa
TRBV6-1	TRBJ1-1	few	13	CASSGQVNTEAFF
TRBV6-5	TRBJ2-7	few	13	CASRGDRAHEQYF
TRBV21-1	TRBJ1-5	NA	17	CASSEQGYEYSNQPQHF
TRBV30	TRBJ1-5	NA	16	CAWSGVGGGLGQPQHF
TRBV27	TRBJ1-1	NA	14	CASRTGSLMTEAFF
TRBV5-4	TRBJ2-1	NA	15	CASSYRRGAYNEQFF
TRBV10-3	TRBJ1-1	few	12	CAISESVGHAFF
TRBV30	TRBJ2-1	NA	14	CASSRGADYNEQFF
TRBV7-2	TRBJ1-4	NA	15	CASSFSGQDNEKLFF
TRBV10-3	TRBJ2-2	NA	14	CAVLGGLAAGELFF
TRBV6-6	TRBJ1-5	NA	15	CASSGIRDRGSPQHF
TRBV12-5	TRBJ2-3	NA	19	CASGLNSPDRVGVRDTQYF
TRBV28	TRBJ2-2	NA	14	CASSRRIPPGELFF
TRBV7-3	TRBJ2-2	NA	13	CASSAGLAGELFF
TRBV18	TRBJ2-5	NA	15	CASSPGHGGQETQYF
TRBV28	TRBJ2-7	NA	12	CASRTSLYEQYF
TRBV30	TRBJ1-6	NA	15	CAWSPAGTGNSPLHF
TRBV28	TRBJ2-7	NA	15	CASSLWEPDSYEQYF
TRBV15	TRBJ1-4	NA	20	CATSRDNLARRGRVGEKLFF